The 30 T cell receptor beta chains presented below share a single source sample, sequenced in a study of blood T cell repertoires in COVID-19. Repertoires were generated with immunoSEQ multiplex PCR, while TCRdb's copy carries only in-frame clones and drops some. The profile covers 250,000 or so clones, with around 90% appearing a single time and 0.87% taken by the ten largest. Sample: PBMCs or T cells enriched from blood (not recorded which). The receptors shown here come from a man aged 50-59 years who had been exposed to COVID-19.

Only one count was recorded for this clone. The CDR3 region has the DNA TGTGCCACCAGTGATCCTAGCGGAGATTACGAGCAGTACTTC. It codes for CATSDPSGDYEQYF. The chain carries TRBV24-1 and TRBJ2-7; TRBD2 agrees at 7 bases. Losses at the gene ends were 3 bases for V and 4 bases for J; bases not matched to a gene: 5. Germline V CDR1 and CDR2: KGHDR, SFDVKD. The CDR3 has 14 residues.

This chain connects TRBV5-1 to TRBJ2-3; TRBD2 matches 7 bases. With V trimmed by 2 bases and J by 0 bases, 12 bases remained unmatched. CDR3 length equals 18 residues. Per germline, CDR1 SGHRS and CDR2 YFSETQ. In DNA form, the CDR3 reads TGCGCCAGCAGCTTTAGTGGGCTAGCGGCATATAGCACAGATACGCAGTATTTT. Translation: CASSFSGLAAYSTDTQYF.

The DNA of the CDR3 is TGTGCCAGCAGTGAAGCTAGGGCTAGCGGGGCCGGGACCCAGTACTTC. Protein: CASSEARASGAGTQYF. The V and J genes are TRBV2 and TRBJ2-5, with 9 bases identical to TRBD2. The CDR3 is made up of 16 amino acids. The germline gives CDR1 SNHLY, CDR2 FYNNEI. V dropped 0 bases and J dropped 7; count of bases not matched to a gene: 9.

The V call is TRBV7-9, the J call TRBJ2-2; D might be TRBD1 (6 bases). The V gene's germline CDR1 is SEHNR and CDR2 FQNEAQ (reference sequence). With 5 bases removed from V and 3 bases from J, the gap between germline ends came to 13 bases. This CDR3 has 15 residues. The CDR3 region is CASSTTGTYTGELFF. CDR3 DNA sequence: TGTGCCAGCAGCACAACAGGGACGTACACCGGGGAGCTGTTTTTT.

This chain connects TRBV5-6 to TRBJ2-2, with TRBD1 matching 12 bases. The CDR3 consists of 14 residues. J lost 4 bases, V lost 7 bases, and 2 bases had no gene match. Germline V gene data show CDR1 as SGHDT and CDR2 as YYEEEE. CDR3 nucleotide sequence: TGTGCCAGCGGGACAGGGGGCAGCACCGGGGAGCTGTTTTTT. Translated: CASGTGGSTGELFF. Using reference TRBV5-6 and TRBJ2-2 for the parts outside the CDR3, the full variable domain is DAGVTQSPTHLIKTRGQQVTLRCSPKSGHDTVSWYQQALGQGPQFIFQYYEEEERQRGNFPDRFSGHQFPNYSSELNVNALLLGDSALYLCASGTGGSTGELFFGEGSRLTVL.

The CDR3 loop is CSVRTGGDGELFF. CDR3 bases: TGCAGCGTACGGACAGGCGGGGACGGGGAGCTGTTTTTT. The V call is TRBV29-1, the J call TRBJ2-2; the D gene is possibly TRBD1 (7 bases). This CDR3 is 13 amino acids long. Trimming removed 6 bases from V and 7 bases from J, with 15 bases in between. In germline, CDR1 is SQVTM, CDR2 ANQGSEA.

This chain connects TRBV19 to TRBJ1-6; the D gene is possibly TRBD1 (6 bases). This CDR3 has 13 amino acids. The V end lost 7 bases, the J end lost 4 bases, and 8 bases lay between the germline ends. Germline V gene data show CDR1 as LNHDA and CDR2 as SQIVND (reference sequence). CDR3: CASNQGYNSPLHF. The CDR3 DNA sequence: TGTGCCAGTAATCAGGGGTATAATTCACCCCTCCACTTT. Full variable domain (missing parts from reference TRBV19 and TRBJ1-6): DGGITQSPKYLFRKEGQNVTLSCEQNLNHDAMYWYRQDPGQGLRLIYYSQIVNDFQKGDIAEGYSVSREKKESFPLTVTSAQKNPTAFYLCASNQGYNSPLHFGNGTRLTVT.

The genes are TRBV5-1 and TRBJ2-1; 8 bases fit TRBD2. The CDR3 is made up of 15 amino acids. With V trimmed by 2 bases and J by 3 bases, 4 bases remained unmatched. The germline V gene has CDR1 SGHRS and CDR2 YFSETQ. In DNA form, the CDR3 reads TGCGCCAGCAGCTTCACTAGCGGCAACTACAATGAGCAGTTCTTC. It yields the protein CASSFTSGNYNEQFF.

The chain's CDR3 is CASSPREGGTEAFF. The CDR3 DNA reads as TGTGCCAGCAGCCCGCGGGAGGGGGGCACTGAAGCTTTCTTT. The rearrangement links TRBV7-6 to TRBJ1-1; possibly TRBD1 for D (6 bases). The CDR3 covers 14 residues. From germline, CDR1 is SGHVS and CDR2 FNYEAQ. Trimming stripped 5 bases from V and 4 bases from J, with 14 bases between.

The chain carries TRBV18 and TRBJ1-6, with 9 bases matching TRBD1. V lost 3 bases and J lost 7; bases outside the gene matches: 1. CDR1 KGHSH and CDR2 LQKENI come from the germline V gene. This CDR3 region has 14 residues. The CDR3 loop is CASSPGTGNSPLHF. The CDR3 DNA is TGTGCCAGCTCACCGGGGACAGGGAATTCACCCCTCCACTTT.

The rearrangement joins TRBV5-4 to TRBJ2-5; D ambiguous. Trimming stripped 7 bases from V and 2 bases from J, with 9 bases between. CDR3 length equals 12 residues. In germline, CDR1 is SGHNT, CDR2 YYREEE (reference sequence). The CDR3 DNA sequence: TGTGCCAGCCATACAGTACAAGAGACCCAGTACTTC. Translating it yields CASHTVQETQYF.

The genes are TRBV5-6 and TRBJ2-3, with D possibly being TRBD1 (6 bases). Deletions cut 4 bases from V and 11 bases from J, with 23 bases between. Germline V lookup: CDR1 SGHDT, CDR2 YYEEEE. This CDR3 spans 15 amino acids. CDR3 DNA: TGTGCCAGCAGCAACCAGGGAGTAGGGGGTATTGGGCAGTATTTT. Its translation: CASSNQGVGGIGQYF.

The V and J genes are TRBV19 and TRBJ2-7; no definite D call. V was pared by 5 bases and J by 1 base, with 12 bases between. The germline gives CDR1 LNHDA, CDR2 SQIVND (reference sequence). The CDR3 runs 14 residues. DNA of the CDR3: TGTGCCAGTAGTTCGAACTGGGCTTCCTACGAGCAGTACGTC. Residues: CASSSNWASYEQYV.

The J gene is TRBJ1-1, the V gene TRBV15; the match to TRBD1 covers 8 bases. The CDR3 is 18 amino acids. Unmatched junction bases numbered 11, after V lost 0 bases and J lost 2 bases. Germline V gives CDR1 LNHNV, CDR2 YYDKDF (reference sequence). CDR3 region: CATSRDMGYRGGNTEAFF. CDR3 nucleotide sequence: TGTGCCACCAGCAGAGATATGGGTTACAGGGGGGGAAACACTGAAGCTTTCTTT.

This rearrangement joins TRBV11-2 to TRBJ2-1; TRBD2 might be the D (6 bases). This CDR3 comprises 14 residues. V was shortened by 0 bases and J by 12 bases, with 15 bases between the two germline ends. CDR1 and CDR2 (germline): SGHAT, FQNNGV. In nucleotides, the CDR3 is TGTGCCAGCAGCTTAGATAGGGTAGCGGTGAGGCAGTTCTTC. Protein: CASSLDRVAVRQFF.

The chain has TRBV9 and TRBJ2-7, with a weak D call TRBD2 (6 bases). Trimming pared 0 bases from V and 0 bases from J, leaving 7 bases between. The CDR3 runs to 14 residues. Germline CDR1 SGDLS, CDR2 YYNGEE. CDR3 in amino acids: CASSVGRASYEQYF. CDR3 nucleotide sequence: TGTGCCAGCAGCGTAGGGAGGGCCTCCTACGAGCAGTACTTC.

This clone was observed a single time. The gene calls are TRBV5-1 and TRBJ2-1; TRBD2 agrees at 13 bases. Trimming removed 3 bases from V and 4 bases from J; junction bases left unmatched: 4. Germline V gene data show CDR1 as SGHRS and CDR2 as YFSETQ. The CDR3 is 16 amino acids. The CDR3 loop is CASSSGLAGMYNEQFF. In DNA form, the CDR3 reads TGCGCCAGCAGCTCGGGACTAGCGGGAATGTACAATGAGCAGTTCTTC.

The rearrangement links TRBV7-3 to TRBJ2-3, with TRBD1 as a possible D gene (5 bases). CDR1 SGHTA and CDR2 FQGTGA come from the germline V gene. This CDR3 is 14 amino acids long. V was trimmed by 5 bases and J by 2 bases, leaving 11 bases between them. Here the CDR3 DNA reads TGTGCCAGCAGCACCTCCAGGGACACAGATACGCAGTATTTT. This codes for CASSTSRDTDTQYF.

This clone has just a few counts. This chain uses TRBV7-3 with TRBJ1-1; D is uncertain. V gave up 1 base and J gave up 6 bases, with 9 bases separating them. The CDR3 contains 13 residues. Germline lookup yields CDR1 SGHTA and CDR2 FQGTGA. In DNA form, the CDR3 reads TGTGCCAGCAGCTTAAACGGTCGGTCTGAAGCTTTCTTT. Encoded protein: CASSLNGRSEAFF.

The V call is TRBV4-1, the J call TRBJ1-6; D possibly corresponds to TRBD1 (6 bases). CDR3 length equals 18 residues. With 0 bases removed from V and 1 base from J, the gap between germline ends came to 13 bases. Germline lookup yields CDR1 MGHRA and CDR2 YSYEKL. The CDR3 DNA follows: TGCGCCAGCAGCCAAGAGCTACAGGGACGGTCCTATAATTCACCCCTCCACTTT. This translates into CASSQELQGRSYNSPLHF.

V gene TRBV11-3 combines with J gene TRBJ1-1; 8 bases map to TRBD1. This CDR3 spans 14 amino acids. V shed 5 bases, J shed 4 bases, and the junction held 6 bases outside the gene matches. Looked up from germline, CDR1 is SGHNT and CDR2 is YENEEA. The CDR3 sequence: CASSPTTGVTEAFF. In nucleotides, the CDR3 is TGTGCCAGCAGCCCGACGACAGGGGTCACTGAAGCTTTCTTT.

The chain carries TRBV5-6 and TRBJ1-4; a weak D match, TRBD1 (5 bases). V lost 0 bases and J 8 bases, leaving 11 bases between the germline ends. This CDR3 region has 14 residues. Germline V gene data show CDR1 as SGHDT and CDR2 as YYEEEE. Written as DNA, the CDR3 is TGTGCCAGCAGCTTGGGGCAGGGTGACGAAAAACTGTTTTTT. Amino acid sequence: CASSLGQGDEKLFF.

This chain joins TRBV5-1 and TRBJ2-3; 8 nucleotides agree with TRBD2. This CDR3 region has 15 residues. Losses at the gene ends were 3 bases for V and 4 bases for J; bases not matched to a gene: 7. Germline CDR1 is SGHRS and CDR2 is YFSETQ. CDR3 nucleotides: TGCGCCAGCAGCTCCGACGGGGGGGTCCCAGATACGCAGTATTTT. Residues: CASSSDGGVPDTQYF.

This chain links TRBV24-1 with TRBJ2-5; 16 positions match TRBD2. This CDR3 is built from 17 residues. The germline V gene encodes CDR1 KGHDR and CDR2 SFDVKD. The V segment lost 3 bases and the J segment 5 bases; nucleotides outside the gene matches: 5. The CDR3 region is CATSDKGLAGGRETQYF. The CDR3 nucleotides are TGTGCCACCAGTGATAAGGGACTAGCGGGGGGGCGGGAGACCCAGTACTTC.

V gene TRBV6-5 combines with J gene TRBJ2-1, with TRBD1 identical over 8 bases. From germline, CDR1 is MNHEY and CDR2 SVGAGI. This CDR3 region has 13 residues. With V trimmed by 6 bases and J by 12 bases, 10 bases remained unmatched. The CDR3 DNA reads TGTGCCAGCAGCGAGGACAGGGTCCCAAGGCAGTTCTTC. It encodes CASSEDRVPRQFF.

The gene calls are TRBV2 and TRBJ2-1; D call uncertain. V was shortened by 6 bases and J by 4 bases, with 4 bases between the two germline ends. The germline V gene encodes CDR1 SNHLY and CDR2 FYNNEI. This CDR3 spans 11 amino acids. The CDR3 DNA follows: TGTGCCAGCAGCCAGTACAATGAGCAGTTCTTC. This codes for CASSQYNEQFF.

The CDR3 loop reads CATSRDRGQGSFGYTF. CDR3 nucleotide sequence: TGTGCCACCAGCAGAGATCGTGGACAGGGGTCGTTTGGCTACACCTTC. The chain is built from TRBV15 and TRBJ1-2, with 9 bases matching TRBD1. The germline gives CDR1 LNHNV, CDR2 YYDKDF (reference sequence). The CDR3 sequence is 16 residues long. The ends lost 0 bases at V and 7 bases at J; junction bases unmatched: 9.

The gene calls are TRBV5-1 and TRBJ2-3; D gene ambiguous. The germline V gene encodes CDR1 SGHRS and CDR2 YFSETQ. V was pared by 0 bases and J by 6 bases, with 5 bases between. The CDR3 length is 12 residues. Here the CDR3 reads CASSLGHDTQYF. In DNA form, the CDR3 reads TGCGCCAGCAGCTTGGGACATGATACGCAGTATTTT.

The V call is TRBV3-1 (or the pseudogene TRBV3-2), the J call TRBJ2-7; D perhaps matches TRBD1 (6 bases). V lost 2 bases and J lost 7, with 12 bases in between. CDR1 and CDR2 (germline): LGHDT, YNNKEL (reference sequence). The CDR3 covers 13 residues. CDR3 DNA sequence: TGTGCCAGCAGCCAACATGGGGGCGCGGAGCAGTACTTC. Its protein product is CASSQHGGAEQYF.

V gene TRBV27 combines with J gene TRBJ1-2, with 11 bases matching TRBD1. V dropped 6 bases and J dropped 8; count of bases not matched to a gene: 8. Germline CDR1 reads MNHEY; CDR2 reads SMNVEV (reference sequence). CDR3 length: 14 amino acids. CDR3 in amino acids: CASREDRGLEGYTF. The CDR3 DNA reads TGTGCCAGCAGAGAGGACAGGGGGCTAGAAGGCTACACCTTC.